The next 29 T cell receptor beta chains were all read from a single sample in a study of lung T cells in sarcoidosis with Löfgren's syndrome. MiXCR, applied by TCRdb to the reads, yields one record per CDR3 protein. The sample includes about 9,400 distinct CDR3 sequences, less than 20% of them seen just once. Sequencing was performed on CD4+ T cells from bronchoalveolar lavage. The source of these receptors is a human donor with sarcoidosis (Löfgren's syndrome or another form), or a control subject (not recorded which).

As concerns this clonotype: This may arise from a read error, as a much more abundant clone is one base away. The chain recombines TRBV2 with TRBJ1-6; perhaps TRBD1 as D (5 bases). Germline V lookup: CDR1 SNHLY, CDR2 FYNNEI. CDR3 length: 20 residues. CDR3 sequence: CASRNKRGMGPGSYNSPPHF. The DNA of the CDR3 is TGTGCCAGCAGAAACAAGAGAGGGATGGGGCCCGGCTCCTATAATTCACCCCCCCACTTT.

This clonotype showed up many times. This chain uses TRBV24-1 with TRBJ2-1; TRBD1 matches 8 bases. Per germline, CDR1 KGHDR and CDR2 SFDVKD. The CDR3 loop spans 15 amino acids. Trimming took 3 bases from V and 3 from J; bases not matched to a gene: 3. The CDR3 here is CATSDTGGRYNEQFF. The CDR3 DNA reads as TGTGCCACCAGTGATACAGGGGGTCGCTACAATGAGCAGTTCTTC.

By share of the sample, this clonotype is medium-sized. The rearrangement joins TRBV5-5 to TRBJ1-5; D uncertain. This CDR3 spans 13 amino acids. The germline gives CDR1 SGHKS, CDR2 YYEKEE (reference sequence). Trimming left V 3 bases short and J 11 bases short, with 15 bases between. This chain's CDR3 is CASSSAFGLAQHF. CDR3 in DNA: TGTGCCAGCAGCTCGGCTTTCGGACTGGCCCAGCATTTT.

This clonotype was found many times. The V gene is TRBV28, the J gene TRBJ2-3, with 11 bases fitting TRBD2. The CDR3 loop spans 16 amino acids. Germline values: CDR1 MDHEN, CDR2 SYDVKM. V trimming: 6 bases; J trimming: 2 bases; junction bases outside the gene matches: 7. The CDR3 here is CASSLGTSGYTDTQYF. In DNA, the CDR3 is TGTGCCAGCAGCCTCGGGACTAGCGGTTACACAGATACGCAGTATTTT.

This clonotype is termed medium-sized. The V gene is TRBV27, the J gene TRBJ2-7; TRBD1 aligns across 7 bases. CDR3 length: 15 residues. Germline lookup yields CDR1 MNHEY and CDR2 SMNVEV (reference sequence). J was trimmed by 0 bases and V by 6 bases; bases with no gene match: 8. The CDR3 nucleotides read TGTGCCAGCAGGCCCGGGACAGTTCCCTCCTACGAGCAGTACTTC. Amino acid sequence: CASRPGTVPSYEQYF.

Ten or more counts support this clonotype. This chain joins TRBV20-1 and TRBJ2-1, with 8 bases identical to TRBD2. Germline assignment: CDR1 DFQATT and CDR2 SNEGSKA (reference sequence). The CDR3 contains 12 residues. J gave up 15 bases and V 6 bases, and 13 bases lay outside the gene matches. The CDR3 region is CSALGLEPKRFF. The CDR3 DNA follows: TGCAGTGCCCTGGGACTAGAACCCAAGCGGTTCTTC.

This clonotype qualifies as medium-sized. The CDR3 DNA reads TGTGCCAGCAGTGAACAGGTCCCCTCTGGGGCCAACGTCCTGACTTTC. This translates into CASSEQVPSGANVLTF. J is TRBJ2-6 and V is TRBV28; possibly TRBD1 for D (5 bases). Trimming removed 5 bases at V and 0 bases at J, with 11 bases between. The CDR3 consists of 16 residues. Germline V gene sequence: CDR1 MDHEN, CDR2 SYDVKM.

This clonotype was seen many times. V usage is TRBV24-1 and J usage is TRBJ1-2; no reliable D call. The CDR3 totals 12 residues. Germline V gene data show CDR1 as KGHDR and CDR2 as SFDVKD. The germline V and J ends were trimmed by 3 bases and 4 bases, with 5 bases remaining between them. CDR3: CATSDKIYGYTF. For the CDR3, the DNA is TGTGCCACCAGTGATAAAATCTATGGCTACACCTTC.

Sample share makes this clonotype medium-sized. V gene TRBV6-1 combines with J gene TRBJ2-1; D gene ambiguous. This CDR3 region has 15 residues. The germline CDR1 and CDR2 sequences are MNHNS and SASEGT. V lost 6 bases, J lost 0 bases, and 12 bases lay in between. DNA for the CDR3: TGTGCCAGCAGAGTCCAGCCCAGCTCCTACAATGAGCAGTTCTTC. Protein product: CASRVQPSSYNEQFF.

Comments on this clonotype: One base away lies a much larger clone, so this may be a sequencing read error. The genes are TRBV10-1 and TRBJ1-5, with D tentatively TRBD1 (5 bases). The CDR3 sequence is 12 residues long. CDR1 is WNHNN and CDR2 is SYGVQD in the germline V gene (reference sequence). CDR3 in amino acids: CASYRGAQRQHF. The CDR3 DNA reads TGCGCCAGTTACCGGGGCGCCCAGCGCCAGCATTTT.

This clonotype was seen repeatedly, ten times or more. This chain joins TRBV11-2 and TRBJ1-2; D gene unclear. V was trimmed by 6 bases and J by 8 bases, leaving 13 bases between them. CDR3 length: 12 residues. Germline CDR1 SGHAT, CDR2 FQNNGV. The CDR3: CASRGFEAGYTF. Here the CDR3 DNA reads TGTGCCAGCAGGGGGTTTGAGGCGGGCTACACCTTC.

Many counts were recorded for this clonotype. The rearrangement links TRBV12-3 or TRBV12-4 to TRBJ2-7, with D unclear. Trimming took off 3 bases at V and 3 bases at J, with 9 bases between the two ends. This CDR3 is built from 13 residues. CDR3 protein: CASSLHDIYEQYF. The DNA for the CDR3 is TGTGCCAGCAGTTTGCACGATATCTACGAGCAGTACTTC.

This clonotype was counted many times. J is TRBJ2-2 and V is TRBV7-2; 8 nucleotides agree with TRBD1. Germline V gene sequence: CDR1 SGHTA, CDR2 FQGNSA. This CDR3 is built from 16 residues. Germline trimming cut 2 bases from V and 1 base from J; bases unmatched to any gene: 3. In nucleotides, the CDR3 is TGTGCCAGCAGCTTAATGGGGACAGGGAACACCGGGGAGCTGTTTTTT. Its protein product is CASSLMGTGNTGELFF.

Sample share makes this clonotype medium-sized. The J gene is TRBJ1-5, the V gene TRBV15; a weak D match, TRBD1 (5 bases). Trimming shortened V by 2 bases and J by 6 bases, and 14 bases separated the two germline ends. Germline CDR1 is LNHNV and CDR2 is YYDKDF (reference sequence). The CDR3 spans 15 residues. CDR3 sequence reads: CATSRQIPGGQPQHF. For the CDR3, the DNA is TGTGCCACCAGCAGACAAATCCCCGGGGGTCAGCCCCAGCATTTT.

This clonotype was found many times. CDR3 in DNA: TGTGCCAGCAGCTTAACAGGGACCGTTTCTATTACTGGCTACACCTTC. It specifies CASSLTGTVSITGYTF. The rearrangement uses TRBV7-9 and TRBJ1-2, with TRBD1 as a possible D gene (6 bases). Germline V CDR1 and CDR2: SEHNR, FQNEAQ (reference sequence). Trimming cost V 2 bases and J 7 bases, with 20 bases left between them. CDR3 size: 16 residues.

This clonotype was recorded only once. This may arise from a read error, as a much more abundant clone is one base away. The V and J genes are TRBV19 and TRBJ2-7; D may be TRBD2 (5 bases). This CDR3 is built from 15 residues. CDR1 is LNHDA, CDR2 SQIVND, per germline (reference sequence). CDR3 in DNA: TGTGCCAGTGGTATTGTGGGAAGAGAGGGATACGAGCAGTACTTC. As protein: CASGIVGREGYEQYF.

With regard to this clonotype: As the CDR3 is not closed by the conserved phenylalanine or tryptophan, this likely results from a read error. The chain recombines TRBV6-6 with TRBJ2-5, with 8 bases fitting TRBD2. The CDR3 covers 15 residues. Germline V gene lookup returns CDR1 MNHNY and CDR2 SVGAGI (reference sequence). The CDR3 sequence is CASSGGLVAQEAQYS. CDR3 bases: TGTGCCAGCAGTGGGGGACTAGTAGCGCAAGAGGCCCAGTACTCC.

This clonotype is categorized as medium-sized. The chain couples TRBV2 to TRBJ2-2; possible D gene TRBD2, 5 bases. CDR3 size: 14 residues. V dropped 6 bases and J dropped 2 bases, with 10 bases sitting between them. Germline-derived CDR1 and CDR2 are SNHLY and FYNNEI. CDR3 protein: CASRAESNTGELFF. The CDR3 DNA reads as TGTGCCAGCAGAGCGGAATCAAACACCGGGGAGCTGTTTTTT.

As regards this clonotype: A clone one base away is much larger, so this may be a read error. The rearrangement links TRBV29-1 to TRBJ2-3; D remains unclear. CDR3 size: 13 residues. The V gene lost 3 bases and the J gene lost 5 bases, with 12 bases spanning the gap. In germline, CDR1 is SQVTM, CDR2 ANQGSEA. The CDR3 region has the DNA TGCAGCGTTGATTACCAATCGGGAGATACGCAGTATTTT. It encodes CSVDYQSGDTQYF.

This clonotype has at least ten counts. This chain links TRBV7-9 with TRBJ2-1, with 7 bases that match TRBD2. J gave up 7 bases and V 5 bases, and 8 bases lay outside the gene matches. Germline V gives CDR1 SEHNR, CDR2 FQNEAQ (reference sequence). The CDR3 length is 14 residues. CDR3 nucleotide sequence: TGTGCCAGCAGCCCATCCGGGAGGCAAAATGAGCAGTTCTTC. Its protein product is CASSPSGRQNEQFF.

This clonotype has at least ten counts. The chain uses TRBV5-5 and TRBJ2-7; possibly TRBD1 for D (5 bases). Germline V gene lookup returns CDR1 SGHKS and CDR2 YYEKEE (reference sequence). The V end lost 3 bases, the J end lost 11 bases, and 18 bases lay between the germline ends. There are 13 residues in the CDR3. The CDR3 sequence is CASSSTFGAGEYF. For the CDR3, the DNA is TGTGCCAGCAGCTCCACTTTTGGGGCTGGGGAGTACTTC.

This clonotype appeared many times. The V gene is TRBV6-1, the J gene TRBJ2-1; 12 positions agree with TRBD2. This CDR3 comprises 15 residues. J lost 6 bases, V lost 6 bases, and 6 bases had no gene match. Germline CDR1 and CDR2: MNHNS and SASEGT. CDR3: CASRTSGLAGNEQFF. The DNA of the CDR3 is TGTGCCAGCAGAACCTCGGGACTAGCGGGCAATGAGCAGTTCTTC.

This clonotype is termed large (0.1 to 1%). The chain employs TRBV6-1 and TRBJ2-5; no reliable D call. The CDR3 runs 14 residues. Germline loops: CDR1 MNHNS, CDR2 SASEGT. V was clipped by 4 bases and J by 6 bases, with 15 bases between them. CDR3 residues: CASSAVESAKTQYF. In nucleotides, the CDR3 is TGTGCCAGCAGTGCAGTTGAGAGCGCGAAGACCCAGTACTTC.

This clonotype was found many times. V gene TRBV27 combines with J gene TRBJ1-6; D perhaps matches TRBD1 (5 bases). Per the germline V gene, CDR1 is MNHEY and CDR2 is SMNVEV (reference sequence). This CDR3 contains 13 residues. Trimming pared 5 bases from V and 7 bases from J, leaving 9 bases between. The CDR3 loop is CASSQGNNSPLHF. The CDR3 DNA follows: TGTGCCAGCAGTCAGGGAAACAATTCACCCCTCCACTTT.

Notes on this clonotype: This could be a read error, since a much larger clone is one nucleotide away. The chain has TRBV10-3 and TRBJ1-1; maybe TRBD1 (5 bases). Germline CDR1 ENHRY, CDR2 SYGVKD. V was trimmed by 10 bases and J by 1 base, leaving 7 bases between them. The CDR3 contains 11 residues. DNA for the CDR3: TGTGCCACCCAGGGGAACACTGAAGCTTTCTTT. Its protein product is CATQGNTEAFF.

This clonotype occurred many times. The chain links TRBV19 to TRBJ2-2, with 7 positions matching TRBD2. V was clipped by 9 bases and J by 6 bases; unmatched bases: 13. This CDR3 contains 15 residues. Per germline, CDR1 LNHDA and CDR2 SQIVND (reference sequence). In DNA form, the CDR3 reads TGTGCCAGCCGGCAATACCTGGGGGGGGCCGGGGAGCTGTTTTTT. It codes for CASRQYLGGAGELFF.

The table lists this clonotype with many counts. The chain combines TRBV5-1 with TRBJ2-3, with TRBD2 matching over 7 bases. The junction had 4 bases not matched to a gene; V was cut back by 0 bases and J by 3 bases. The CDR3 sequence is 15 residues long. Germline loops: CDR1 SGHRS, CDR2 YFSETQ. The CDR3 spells CASSLVTGGTDTQYF. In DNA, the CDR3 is TGCGCCAGCAGCTTGGTAACCGGGGGGACAGATACGCAGTATTTT.

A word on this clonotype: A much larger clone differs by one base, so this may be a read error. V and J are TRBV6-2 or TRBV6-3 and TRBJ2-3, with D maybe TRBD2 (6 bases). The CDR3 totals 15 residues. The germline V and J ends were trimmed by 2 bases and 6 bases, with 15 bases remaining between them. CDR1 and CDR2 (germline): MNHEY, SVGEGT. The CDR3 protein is CASSYIAGRRDTQYF. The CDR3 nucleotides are TGTGCCAGCAGTTACATCGCGGGGAGGAGGGATACGCAGTATTTT.

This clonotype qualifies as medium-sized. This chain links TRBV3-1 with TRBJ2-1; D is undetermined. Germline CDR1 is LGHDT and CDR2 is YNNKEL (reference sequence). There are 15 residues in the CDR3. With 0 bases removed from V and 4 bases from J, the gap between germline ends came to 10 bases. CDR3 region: CASSQDPGTYNEQFF. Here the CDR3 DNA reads TGTGCCAGCAGCCAAGATCCCGGTACATACAATGAGCAGTTCTTC.